The present T cell receptor (beta chain) was sequenced within a study of blood T cells in healthy people across ages. Notes on the study in general: A roughly linear fall in TCR beta diversity per million T cells was seen with increasing age. It was the long-lived donors that had more naive CD4+ cells and higher diversity than aged donors.

In its sample, this clonotype was seen many times. Its antigen is unknown. A sample-barcoded 5' primer and a J-beta primer mix were used in a second PCR of roughly 6 to 11 cycles. Paired-end reads containing CDR3 totaled no fewer than 2.5 million for each sample. TCRdb passed the 5' RACE reads through MiXCR, listing each CDR3 protein once. The sample gives about 600,000 distinct CDR3 sequences, 47% of which show up once; 20% to 25% is in the top ten. This CDR3 spans 15 amino acids. Trimming cost V 6 bases and J 1 base; bases outside gene matches: 4. From germline, CDR1 is SGHTA and CDR2 FQGNSA. This receptor was obtained from a man older than 75 in good health. The chain combines TRBV7-2 with TRBJ2-2; TRBD1 matches at 8 bases. Material: blood. The CDR3 spells CASSPGTGNTGELFF. CDR3 DNA sequence: TGTGCCAGCAGTCCCGGGACAGGGAACACCGGGGAGCTGTTTTTT. The full variable domain, in which reference TRBV7-2 and TRBJ2-2 provide the parts outside the CDR3, is GAGVSQSPSNKVTEKGKDVELRCDPISGHTALYWYRQSLGQGLEFLIYFQGNSAPDKSGLPSDRFSAERTGGSVSTLTIQRTQQEDSAVYLCASSPGTGNTGELFFGEGSRLTVL.